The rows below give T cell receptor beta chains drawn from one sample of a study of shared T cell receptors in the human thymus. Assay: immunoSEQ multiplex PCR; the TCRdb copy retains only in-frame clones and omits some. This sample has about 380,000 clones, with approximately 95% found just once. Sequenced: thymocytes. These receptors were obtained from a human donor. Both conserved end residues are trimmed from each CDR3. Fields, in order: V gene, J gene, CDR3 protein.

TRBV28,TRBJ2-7,ASSFQTSYEQY
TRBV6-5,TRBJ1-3,ASSSQFLSGNTIY
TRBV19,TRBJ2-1,ASNPRQGNEQF
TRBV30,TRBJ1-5,AWSGAGYSNQPQH
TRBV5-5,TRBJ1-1,ASSVRDGTEAF
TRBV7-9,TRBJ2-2,ASSSWTSPAGELF
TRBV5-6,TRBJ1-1,ASSHDEREAF
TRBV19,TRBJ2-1,ASSRPTGDSYNEQF
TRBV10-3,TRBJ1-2,ATEGHNYGYT
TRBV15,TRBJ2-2,ATSREPTFLNTGELF
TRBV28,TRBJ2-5,ASSSTGPGKTQY
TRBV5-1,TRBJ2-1,ASSLRSGWTDEQF
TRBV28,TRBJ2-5,ASSPGTSGRLQETQY
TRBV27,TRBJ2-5,ASSFGADHQETQY
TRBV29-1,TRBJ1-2,SVDWDRDWGGYT
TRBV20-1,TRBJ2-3,SYTGNTQY
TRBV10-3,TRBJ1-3,AISGHNGRSGNTIY
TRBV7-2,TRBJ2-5,ASSSPSETQY
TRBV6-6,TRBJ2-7,ASSTAGGTSYEQY
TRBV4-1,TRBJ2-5,ASSQGGGIPPQETQY
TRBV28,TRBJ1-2,ASSARPTPDYGYT
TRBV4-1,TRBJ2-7,ASSQEGLGAAHPYEQY
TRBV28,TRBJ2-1,ASGPHEDEQF
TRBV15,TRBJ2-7,ATSSSSGGYEQY
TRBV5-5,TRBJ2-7,ASSLATGSSYEQY
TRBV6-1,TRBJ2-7,ASSDPRQGTYEQY
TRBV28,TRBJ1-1,ASSLPPEVDYTEAF